A single sample is the source of the 29 T cell receptor beta chains below, sequenced in a study of early T cells in non-severe SARS-CoV-2 infection. TCRdb fed the 5' RACE reads into MiXCR, producing one record per CDR3 protein. The sample contains tens of thousands of distinct CDR3 sequences, roughly 4.5% of which appear only once. The sample was whole blood. The receptors originated from an adult who was a healthcare worker with PCR-confirmed SARS-CoV-2 infection or an uninfected control (not recorded which).

This clonotype was observed many times. This chain links TRBV4-1 with TRBJ2-3; D is perhaps TRBD2 (6 bases). V lost 3 bases and J 1 base, leaving 11 bases between the germline ends. There are 15 residues in the CDR3. Germline-derived CDR1 and CDR2 are MGHRA and YSYEKL. The CDR3 sequence: CASSHPSAGTDTQYF. The CDR3 DNA reads as TGCGCCAGCAGCCACCCTAGCGCGGGCACAGATACGCAGTATTTT.

This clonotype was seen ten or more times. The chain is built from TRBV20-1 and TRBJ2-1, with D tentatively TRBD2 (6 bases). Trimming took off 6 bases at V and 13 bases at J, with 22 bases between the two ends. CDR3 size: 13 residues. The germline V gene has CDR1 DFQATT and CDR2 SNEGSKA (reference sequence). This CDR3 reads CSAEGLANLNQFF. The CDR3 coding sequence is TGCAGTGCCGAGGGGCTAGCGAACCTAAACCAGTTCTTC.

This clonotype occurred many times. The chain links TRBV3-1 to TRBJ1-4; D is uncertain. Germline CDR1 reads LGHDT; CDR2 reads YNNKEL (reference sequence). CDR3 length: 14 residues. Trimming removed 1 base at V and 6 bases at J, with 9 bases between. The chain's CDR3 is CASSQAGADEKLFF. Written as DNA, the CDR3 is TGTGCCAGCAGCCAAGCTGGTGCGGATGAAAAACTGTTTTTT.

The CDR3 here is CASSDTTGELFF. The CDR3 region has the DNA TGTGCCAGCAGCGACACTACCGGGGAGCTGTTTTTT. The V and J genes are TRBV4-2 and TRBJ2-2; no definite D call. Germline lookup yields CDR1 LGHNA and CDR2 YNFKEQ. Trimming shortened V by 5 bases and J by 5 bases, and 6 bases separated the two germline ends. The CDR3 runs to 12 residues.

Ten or more counts support this clonotype. V is TRBV4-1 and J is TRBJ2-1; the D gene could be TRBD1 or TRBD2 (5 bases each). The CDR3 covers 15 residues. Germline V gene lookup returns CDR1 MGHRA and CDR2 YSYEKL. With 0 bases removed from V and 12 bases from J, the gap between germline ends came to 18 bases. The CDR3 nucleotides are TGCGCCAGCAGCCAAGATCAGGGACCTCTGGCTCGGCAGTTCTTC. This sequence encodes CASSQDQGPLARQFF.

This clonotype was counted many times. The chain joins TRBV28 to TRBJ2-1; 8 nucleotides agree with TRBD1. Trimming at V came to 5 bases and at J to 5 bases, leaving 17 bases not matched to a gene. Germline CDR1 and CDR2: MDHEN and SYDVKM. The CDR3 is 18 residues long. Written as DNA, the CDR3 is TGTGCCAGCAGTACGATAGGGACAGGTAAAAAGAACGACAATGAGCAGTTCTTC. Encoded protein: CASSTIGTGKKNDNEQFF.

The chain joins TRBV30 to TRBJ2-3, with 7 bases aligning to TRBD1. The germline V gene has CDR1 GTSNPN and CDR2 SVGIG (reference sequence). The CDR3 is made up of 15 amino acids. Losses at the gene ends were 1 base for V and 0 bases for J; bases not matched to a gene: 4. The CDR3 loop is CAWSAHRGSTDTQYF. The CDR3 DNA is TGTGCCTGGAGTGCTCACAGGGGAAGCACAGATACGCAGTATTTT.

This clonotype has ten or more counts. The genes are TRBV9 and TRBJ2-3; TRBD2 matches at 10 bases. CDR1 SGDLS and CDR2 YYNGEE come from the germline V gene. This CDR3 has 17 residues. V was pared by 4 bases and J by 3 bases, with 11 bases of the junction left unmatched. The CDR3 nucleotides are TGTGCCAGCAGCTTTGACACTAGCGGGACAGCAACAGATACGCAGTATTTT. This translates into CASSFDTSGTATDTQYF.

The J gene is TRBJ2-1, the V gene TRBV5-1; D might be TRBD1 (5 bases). CDR3 length: 13 amino acids. CDR1 and CDR2 from the germline V gene are SGHRS and YFSETQ. Trimming removed 4 bases from V and 8 bases from J, with 13 bases in between. CDR3 amino acids: CASSLDTLDEQFF. The DNA for the CDR3 is TGCGCCAGCAGCCTGGACACTCTTGATGAGCAGTTCTTC.

The table lists this clonotype with many counts. The chain employs TRBV5-1 and TRBJ1-3; the D gene is possibly TRBD1 (6 bases). CDR3 length: 16 residues. V lost 4 bases, J lost 0 bases, and 14 bases lay in between. CDR1 and CDR2 from the germline V gene are SGHRS and YFSETQ. The CDR3 DNA follows: TGCGCCAGCAGCCCCAGGACAGCCTACTCTGGAAACACCATATATTTT. This sequence encodes CASSPRTAYSGNTIYF.

This clonotype was detected ten times or more. This chain joins TRBV27 and TRBJ1-5; 8 nucleotides line up with TRBD1. Germline V gene sequence: CDR1 MNHEY, CDR2 SMNVEV (reference sequence). Trimming at V came to 6 bases and at J to 4 bases, leaving 8 bases not matched to a gene. The CDR3 extends over 15 amino acids. The CDR3 coding sequence is TGTGCCAGCAGCTTCGGACAGGGCCCTAATCAGCCCCAGCATTTT. Translating gives CASSFGQGPNQPQHF.

This clonotype was found a few times. The rearrangement links TRBV12-3 or TRBV12-4 to TRBJ2-7, with 7 bases aligning to TRBD1. Germline trimming cut 5 bases from V and 4 bases from J; bases unmatched to any gene: 17. This CDR3 spans 17 amino acids. CDR3 amino acids: CASSTTASGTEPYEQYF. CDR3 in DNA: TGTGCCAGCAGTACCACTGCATCCGGGACAGAACCTTACGAGCAGTACTTC.

The V and J genes are TRBV30 and TRBJ2-6; D may be TRBD2 (6 bases). Trimming pared 1 base from V and 3 bases from J, leaving 10 bases between. This CDR3 is 15 amino acids long. The germline gives CDR1 GTSNPN, CDR2 SVGIG (reference sequence). The CDR3 DNA reads TGTGCCTGGAGTGGCCGCGGGGTTGGGGCCAACGTCCTGACTTTC. Its protein is CAWSGRGVGANVLTF.

This clonotype was seen ten or more times. This chain uses TRBV29-1 with TRBJ2-3; unclear D gene. Germline CDR1 is SQVTM and CDR2 is ANQGSEA. The CDR3 contains 10 residues. Trimming took off 6 bases at V and 5 bases at J, with 6 bases between the two ends. The CDR3 nucleotides are TGCAGCGTGACCGGAGATACGCAGTATTTT. This encodes CSVTGDTQYF.

This clonotype was seen many times. V and J are TRBV15 and TRBJ2-1; 13 nucleotides align to TRBD2. Germline CDR1 reads LNHNV; CDR2 reads YYDKDF (reference sequence). The CDR3 runs 19 residues. V gave up 5 bases and J gave up 2 bases; unmatched junction bases: 12. CDR3 sequence (DNA): TGTGCCACCAGCCCCCGACTAGCGGGAGGTTGGAGTGCCTACAATGAGCAGTTCTTC. The encoded protein is CATSPRLAGGWSAYNEQFF.

The chain carries TRBV6-1 and TRBJ2-1; D gene uncertain. V lost 4 bases and J 8 bases, leaving 3 bases between the germline ends. The CDR3 runs 10 residues. The germline CDR1 and CDR2 sequences are MNHNS and SASEGT. CDR3 nucleotide sequence: TGTGCCAGCAGTGTGTATGAGCAGTTCTTC. Translation: CASSVYEQFF.

This clonotype appeared many times. The chain uses TRBV20-1 and TRBJ2-1; the match to TRBD2 covers 8 bases. This CDR3 is built from 17 residues. The germline gives CDR1 DFQATT, CDR2 SNEGSKA (reference sequence). V dropped 2 bases and J dropped 2; count of bases not matched to a gene: 11. This CDR3 is CSARKGWGSGTYNEQFF. The CDR3 bases are TGCAGTGCTAGAAAAGGGTGGGGTAGCGGGACCTACAATGAGCAGTTCTTC.

This clonotype was observed many times. This sequence joins TRBV13 and TRBJ2-7; the D gene is possibly TRBD1 (5 bases). V was shortened by 4 bases and J by 0 bases, with 16 bases between the two germline ends. This CDR3 is 16 amino acids long. Germline V lookup: CDR1 PRHDT, CDR2 FYEKMQ (reference sequence). CDR3 region: CASSSTWGGSSYEQYF. The CDR3, as DNA: TGTGCCAGCAGCTCCACCTGGGGCGGAAGCTCCTACGAGCAGTACTTC.

This clonotype was seen ten or more times. The gene calls are TRBV18 and TRBJ1-1, with D maybe TRBD1 (6 bases). In germline, CDR1 is KGHSH, CDR2 LQKENI. The CDR3 totals 14 residues. Trimming shortened V by 6 bases and J by 3 bases, and 14 bases separated the two germline ends. The CDR3, as DNA: TGTGCCAGCTCCAACAGGGTGGGGGACACTGAAGCTTTCTTT. It is translated as CASSNRVGDTEAFF.

Ten or more counts support this clonotype. The V call is TRBV12-5, the J call TRBJ2-7; 9 bases map to TRBD1. This CDR3 has 14 amino acids. Germline V lookup: CDR1 LGHNT, CDR2 FRNRAP. J gave up 3 bases and V 5 bases, and 5 bases lay outside the gene matches. CDR3 region: CASGQGQGYYEQYF. CDR3 nucleotide sequence: TGTGCTAGTGGTCAGGGACAGGGATACTACGAGCAGTACTTC.

This clonotype was counted many times. V and J are TRBV5-1 and TRBJ2-1; no clear D. The CDR3 spans 11 residues. Per the germline V gene, CDR1 is SGHRS and CDR2 is YFSETQ. V lost 7 bases, J lost 10 bases, and 12 bases lay in between. CDR3 loop: CASSDLGEQFF. The CDR3 region has the DNA TGCGCCAGCTCCGACCTCGGGGAGCAGTTCTTC.

This clonotype has ten or more counts. J is TRBJ2-1 and V is TRBV20-1; a weak D match, TRBD2 (5 bases). CDR1 and CDR2 (germline): DFQATT, SNEGSKA (reference sequence). The CDR3 contains 17 residues. Trimming removed 0 bases from V and 5 bases from J, with 20 bases in between. This CDR3 reads CSARDVSAAIIHNEQFF. DNA for the CDR3: TGCAGTGCTAGAGATGTTAGCGCAGCGATAATCCACAATGAGCAGTTCTTC.

This clonotype was found many times. This rearrangement joins TRBV28 to TRBJ2-6, with 9 bases fitting TRBD1. Germline CDR1 MDHEN, CDR2 SYDVKM. The CDR3 covers 16 residues. The junction had 3 bases not matched to a gene; V was cut back by 6 bases and J by 0 bases. CDR3 protein: CASRGQGSSGANVLTF. CDR3 DNA: TGTGCCAGCAGGGGACAGGGCAGCTCTGGGGCCAACGTCCTGACTTTC.

In its sample, this clonotype was seen many times. The V and J genes are TRBV7-6 and TRBJ2-1; 8 bases match TRBD2. This CDR3 contains 15 residues. V shed 4 bases, J shed 1 base, and the junction held 3 bases outside the gene matches. Germline V gives CDR1 SGHVS, CDR2 FNYEAQ. For the CDR3, the DNA is TGTGCCAGCAGCTCTCCTAGCGGGTCCTACAATGAGCAGTTCTTC. This codes for CASSSPSGSYNEQFF.

In this sample, this clonotype turned up many times. The rearrangement links TRBV20-1 to TRBJ2-1, with 9 nucleotides matching TRBD2. Germline loops: CDR1 DFQATT, CDR2 SNEGSKA (reference sequence). J lost 8 bases, V lost 2 bases, and 1 base had no gene match. This CDR3 region has 12 residues. CDR3 sequence reads: CSARSGRYEQFF. DNA of the CDR3: TGCAGTGCTAGAAGCGGGAGGTATGAGCAGTTCTTC.

There are a few counts of this clonotype. This chain joins TRBV6-5 and TRBJ2-1, with 13 positions matching TRBD2. The junction had 5 bases not matched to a gene; V was cut back by 2 bases and J by 7 bases. The CDR3 loop spans 16 amino acids. Germline V lookup: CDR1 MNHEY, CDR2 SVGAGI. The CDR3 reads CASSYRTSGSRNEQFF. The CDR3 DNA follows: TGTGCCAGCAGTTACCGGACTAGCGGGAGTAGGAATGAGCAGTTCTTC.

This clonotype was detected a few times. V is TRBV20-1 and J is TRBJ2-6; no reliable D call. Deletions cut 0 bases from V and 4 bases from J, with 13 bases between. Germline CDR1 DFQATT, CDR2 SNEGSKA (reference sequence). This CDR3 spans 16 amino acids. For the CDR3, the DNA is TGCAGTGCTAGAGAGCCCGTCAGTCGGGGGGCCAACGTCCTGACTTTC. This translates into CSAREPVSRGANVLTF.

J is TRBJ1-1 and V is TRBV7-9; D uncertain. The CDR3 has 15 amino acids. Germline V gene lookup returns CDR1 SEHNR and CDR2 FQNEAQ (reference sequence). Trimming stripped 5 bases from V and 0 bases from J, with 13 bases between. CDR3 protein: CASSPPRGLNTEAFF. CDR3 nucleotide sequence: TGTGCCAGCAGCCCCCCACGTGGGCTGAACACTGAAGCTTTCTTT.

At least ten counts were recorded for this clonotype. The V gene is TRBV7-2, the J gene TRBJ2-5; 7 bases are shared with TRBD1. Germline V CDR1 and CDR2: SGHTA, FQGNSA. V was pared by 5 bases and J by 4 bases, with 10 bases of the junction left unmatched. The CDR3 loop spans 15 amino acids. CDR3 DNA sequence: TGTGCCAGCAGCCCGGCGCGACAGGGTCGAGAGACCCAGTACTTC. Its translation is CASSPARQGRETQYF.